This T cell receptor beta chain was recovered during a study of vaccination effects on CD4 cells after COVID-19. Findings of the study overall: Marked clonal contraction was seen late after vaccination (in both infection- and vaccine-induced clones). Few convalescent patients and no early post-infection timepoints were included in the study.

In this sample, this clone turned up once. Its target is unknown. In the ViraFEST assay, antigen-specific CD4+ clonotypes were identified by expansion after peptide-pool stimulation. Having been cultured for under twelve days, the cells underwent CD4+ T cell isolation. Two doses of either BNT162b2 or mRNA-1273 were given to each participant. Vaccine recipients had no previous SARS-CoV-2 infection; their nucleocapsid antibodies were negative. Profiled with immunoSEQ multiplex PCR; TCRdb holds only in-frame clones, not every one. The repertoire holds 21,000 or so clones, with about 72% as singletons. Sample: CD4+ T cells from PBMCs cultured with HCoV-229E spike peptides, taken after COVID-19 vaccination. The TCR was taken from a human donor who received a COVID-19 vaccine.

In DNA, the CDR3 is TGTGCCAGCCTGTCGTGGGGGGGAGTGGGAGATACGCAGTATTTT. Translating gives CASLSWGGVGDTQYF. The genes are TRBV5-8 and TRBJ2-3; 7 bases line up with TRBD2. CDR1 SGHTS and CDR2 YDEGEE come from the germline V gene. Germline trimming cut 7 bases from V and 5 bases from J; bases unmatched to any gene: 13. This CDR3 contains 15 residues.